These 5 T cell receptor beta chains share one sample of origin, sequenced in a study of T cell clones after liver transplantation. TCRdb keeps only in-frame clones here, not all; method: immunoSEQ multiplex PCR. The top ten hold about 15% of the sample, which has tens of thousands of clones, about 64% seen once. Specimen: CD4+ T cells from blood, collected before liver transplant. The receptors stem from a human donor who received a liver transplant.

The chain employs TRBV19 and TRBJ1-2; tentative D call: TRBD1 (6 bases). V dropped 5 bases and J dropped 5 bases, with 18 bases sitting between them. The CDR3 is made up of 15 amino acids. The V gene's germline CDR1 is LNHDA and CDR2 SQIVND (reference sequence). In DNA form, the CDR3 reads TGTGCCAGTAGTGCAAACAGGGAGTTCGGTTATGGCTACACCTTC. Protein product: CASSANREFGYGYTF. Drawing the rest from reference TRBV19 and TRBJ1-2, the complete variable domain is DGGITQSPKYLFRKEGQNVTLSCEQNLNHDAMYWYRQDPGQGLRLIYYSQIVNDFQKGDIAEGYSVSREKKESFPLTVTSAQKNPTAFYLCASSANREFGYGYTFGSGTRLTVV.

The chain joins TRBV6-5 to TRBJ2-3; a weak D match, TRBD2 (6 bases). Between the trimmed V and J ends, which lost 11 bases and 3 bases, there was a span of 15 bases. The CDR3 runs 13 residues. The germline V gene encodes CDR1 MNHEY and CDR2 SVGAGI. CDR3 protein: CAAKRLATDTQYF. The CDR3 nucleotides read TGTGCCGCCAAAAGGCTAGCGACAGATACGCAGTATTTT.

The J gene is TRBJ1-1, the V gene TRBV6-1, with TRBD1 identical over 7 bases. This CDR3 is 14 amino acids long. In germline, CDR1 is MNHNS, CDR2 SASEGT. V lost 4 bases to trimming and J lost 2 bases; unmatched junction nucleotides: 4. CDR3 sequence reads: CASSVGQLNTEAFF. The CDR3, as DNA: TGTGCCAGCAGTGTGGGACAGCTTAACACTGAAGCTTTCTTT.

This clone was seen just once. The chain recombines TRBV7-2 with TRBJ2-7; 9 bases are shared with TRBD1. From germline, CDR1 is SGHTA and CDR2 FQGNSA. The trim removed 0 bases at V and 0 bases at J, leaving 0 bases unmatched. The CDR3 length is 15 residues. The CDR3 spells CASSLAGQGSYEQYF. For the CDR3, the DNA is TGTGCCAGCAGCTTAGCGGGACAGGGCTCCTACGAGCAGTACTTC.

The CDR3 sequence is CASSQGLGVTDTQYF. CDR3 bases: TGCGCCAGCAGCCAAGGGTTGGGAGTTACAGATACGCAGTATTTT. This rearrangement joins TRBV4-1 to TRBJ2-3, with D perhaps TRBD2 (5 bases). This CDR3 has 15 amino acids. Looked up from germline, CDR1 is MGHRA and CDR2 is YSYEKL. Trimming pared 1 base from V and 3 bases from J, leaving 11 bases between.